This passage covers 14 T cell receptor beta chains from one sample sequenced in a study of blood T cell repertoires in COVID-19. Using immunoSEQ multiplex PCR, the repertoire was profiled, and TCRdb retains in-frame clones only, with some absent. Here the sample spans tens of thousands of clones, about 89% being singletons. Source material: peripheral blood. These TCRs come from a man in his fifties with COVID-19, enrolled during active disease.

The chain combines TRBV21-1 with TRBJ2-7; the table's D call, TRBD1, was not checked against the DNA. TRBV21-1 is flagged as a pseudogene. The CDR3 spans 15 residues. The CDR3 loop reads CASSYDRVPTYEQYF. The DNA of the CDR3 is TGTGCCAGCAGCTACGACAGGGTTCCCACCTACGAGCAGTACTTC.

The chain links TRBV6-5 to TRBJ2-7; TRBD1 aligns across 7 bases. CDR1 is MNHEY and CDR2 is SVGAGI in the germline V gene. After removal of 7 bases from V and 0 bases from J, the junction contained 6 bases not matched to a gene. CDR3 length: 14 residues. The CDR3 sequence is CASKRQGSSYEQYF. The DNA of the CDR3 is TGTGCCAGCAAAAGACAGGGTAGCTCCTACGAGCAGTACTTC.

The chain employs TRBV9 and TRBJ2-7; D not resolved. V lost 4 bases to trimming and J lost 4 bases, with 9 bases between them. The CDR3 is 12 residues long. The germline V gene encodes CDR1 SGDLS and CDR2 YYNGEE. CDR3 sequence: CASSPNSYEQYF. For the CDR3, the DNA is TGTGCCAGCAGCCCAAACTCGTACGAGCAGTACTTC.

V and J are TRBV7-9 and TRBJ2-2; TRBD1 matches 7 bases. The CDR3 is 15 amino acids. The V segment lost 5 bases and the J segment 1 base; nucleotides outside the gene matches: 4. The germline V gene encodes CDR1 SEHNR and CDR2 FQNEAQ (reference sequence). The CDR3 reads CASSQQGKNTGELFF. The CDR3 DNA reads TGTGCCAGCAGCCAACAGGGGAAGAACACCGGGGAGCTGTTTTTT.

The CDR3 DNA sequence: TGTGCCAGCAGCCAAACAGGCGATCAGCCCCAGCATTTT. Encoded protein: CASSQTGDQPQHF. The chain combines TRBV3-1 (or the pseudogene TRBV3-2) with TRBJ1-5; TRBD1 might be the D (5 bases). The CDR3 contains 13 residues. CDR1 LGHDT and CDR2 YNNKEL come from the germline V gene (reference sequence). Trimming took 2 bases from V and 5 from J, leaving 7 bases between them.

This clone was picked up one time. The gene calls are TRBV18 and TRBJ1-3; D gene unclear. The CDR3 is made up of 15 amino acids. Per the germline V gene, CDR1 is KGHSH and CDR2 is LQKENI. V gave up 3 bases and J gave up 0 bases, with 9 bases separating them. CDR3 coding DNA: TGTGCCAGCTCACCCCGCGGGGTCTCTGGAAACACCATATATTTT. As protein: CASSPRGVSGNTIYF.

This CDR3 reads CASSRPTGDEQFF. The CDR3 region has the DNA TGTGCCAGCAGCCGACCGACAGGGGATGAGCAGTTCTTC. The chain combines TRBV7-8 with TRBJ2-1, with 8 bases fitting TRBD1. V was clipped by 5 bases and J by 8 bases; unmatched bases: 5. Per germline, CDR1 SGHVS and CDR2 FQNEAQ. CDR3 length: 13 residues.

Here the CDR3 reads CASRYRDRERYGYTF. The CDR3 DNA reads as TGTGCCAGCAGGTACAGGGACAGAGAAAGGTATGGCTACACCTTC. This chain links TRBV3-1 (or the pseudogene TRBV3-2) with TRBJ1-2; 7 nucleotides agree with TRBD1. V gave up 6 bases and J gave up 5 bases; unmatched junction bases: 12. Per the germline V gene, CDR1 is LGHDT and CDR2 is YNNKEL (reference sequence). This CDR3 contains 15 residues.

This rearrangement joins TRBV14 to TRBJ1-1, with TRBD1 identical over 7 bases. The CDR3 length is 13 residues. With 0 bases clipped from V and 10 bases from J, the junction kept 5 bases outside the gene matches. The germline gives CDR1 SGHDN, CDR2 FVKESK. The CDR3 DNA sequence: TGTGCCAGCAGCCAAGACCCAGGGGGTTCAGCTTTCTTT. Its protein is CASSQDPGGSAFF. The variable domain in full, with the rest retrieved from reference TRBV14 and TRBJ1-1, is EAGVTQFPSHSVIEKGQTVTLRCDPISGHDNLYWYRRVMGKEIKFLLHFVKESKQDESGMPNNRFLAERTGGTYSTLKVQPAELEDSGVYFCASSQDPGGSAFFGQGTRLTVV.

The chain is built from TRBV10-2 and TRBJ2-3, with TRBD2 matching over 11 bases. The germline gives CDR1 WSHSY, CDR2 SAAADI. Trimming cost V 1 base and J 5 bases; bases outside gene matches: 5. The CDR3 spans 16 residues. This chain's CDR3 is CASSELAGGPRDTQYF. The CDR3 region has the DNA TGCGCCAGCAGTGAGTTAGCGGGGGGGCCTAGAGATACGCAGTATTTT.

The chain uses TRBV15 and TRBJ2-3; D is uncertain. Germline loops: CDR1 LNHNV, CDR2 YYDKDF (reference sequence). The CDR3 is 13 amino acids. With 0 bases removed from V and 6 bases from J, the gap between germline ends came to 7 bases. The CDR3 DNA reads as TGTGCCACCAGCAGAGATTTTCGGGATACGCAGTATTTT. It translates to CATSRDFRDTQYF. The whole variable domain, remainder taken from reference TRBV15 and TRBJ2-3, is DAMVIQNPRYQVTQFGKPVTLSCSQTLNHNVMYWYQQKSSQAPKLLFHYYDKDFNNEADTPDNFQSRRPNTSFCFLDIRSPGLGDTAMYLCATSRDFRDTQYFGPGTRLTVL.

This chain uses TRBV6-2 or TRBV6-3 with TRBJ2-3; 12 nucleotides match TRBD2. The length of the CDR3 is 19 residues. After removal of 0 bases from V and 4 bases from J, the junction contained 11 bases not matched to a gene. Germline V gives CDR1 MNHEY, CDR2 SVGEGT. Written as DNA, the CDR3 is TGTGCCAGCAGTTACTCTCCCGGGACTAGCGGGCGGAGGTCAGATACGCAGTATTTT. Its translation: CASSYSPGTSGRRSDTQYF.

The chain couples TRBV12-3 or TRBV12-4 to TRBJ1-6; tentative D call: TRBD1 (6 bases). CDR3 length equals 13 residues. The V and J ends lost 3 bases and 9 bases respectively, with 9 bases between them. CDR3 in amino acids: CASSLSGVSPLHF. CDR3 coding DNA: TGTGCCAGCAGTTTGTCAGGGGTTTCACCCCTCCACTTT.

The rearrangement links TRBV19 to TRBJ1-6; 12 bases are a match to TRBD1. Germline V gene lookup returns CDR1 LNHDA and CDR2 SQIVND (reference sequence). V lost 4 bases and J lost 7; bases outside the gene matches: 2. The CDR3 loop spans 15 amino acids. The CDR3 loop reads CASSRDRGPNSPLHF. The CDR3 DNA is TGTGCCAGTAGTAGGGACAGGGGGCCCAATTCACCCCTCCACTTT. The full variable domain, rest sourced from reference TRBV19 and TRBJ1-6, is DGGITQSPKYLFRKEGQNVTLSCEQNLNHDAMYWYRQDPGQGLRLIYYSQIVNDFQKGDIAEGYSVSREKKESFPLTVTSAQKNPTAFYLCASSRDRGPNSPLHFGNGTRLTVT.